Presented here are 30 T cell receptor beta chains from one specimen sequenced in a study of blood T cell repertoires in COVID-19. The assay was immunoSEQ multiplex PCR, and TCRdb's table has in-frame clones only and misses some. The data contain more than 150,000 clones, over 90% of them singletons. Sequencing was carried out using peripheral blood. The receptors were sampled from a man between 45 and 60 years old with acute or convalescent COVID-19.

This clone was seen just once. The chain couples TRBV3-1 (or the pseudogene TRBV3-2) to TRBJ1-1, with a weak D call TRBD1 (6 bases). Trimming took 1 base from V and 11 from J, leaving 11 bases between them. Germline CDR1 reads LGHDT; CDR2 reads YNNKEL (reference sequence). CDR3 length: 12 amino acids. CDR3 DNA sequence: TGTGCCAGCAGCCAAGGGACAGTTGAGGCTTTCTTT. This translates into CASSQGTVEAFF.

The J gene is TRBJ2-6, the V gene TRBV7-9, with a tentative D call TRBD2 (6 bases). The CDR3 is 17 amino acids. Germline V gives CDR1 SEHNR, CDR2 FQNEAQ (reference sequence). Trimming shortened V by 1 base and J by 0 bases, and 10 bases separated the two germline ends. The CDR3 DNA follows: TGTGCCAGCAGCTTAGTGGGAGGTCTCTCTGGGGCCAACGTCCTGACTTTC. This encodes CASSLVGGLSGANVLTF.

The chain uses TRBV11-2 and TRBJ2-7; tentative D call: TRBD1 (5 bases). The CDR3 sequence is 13 residues long. V gave up 4 bases and J gave up 4 bases, with 11 bases separating them. The V gene's germline CDR1 is SGHAT and CDR2 FQNNGV. The CDR3 sequence: CASSWEQVYEQYF. CDR3 DNA: TGTGCCAGCAGCTGGGAACAGGTGTACGAGCAGTACTTC. Looking up the rest from reference TRBV11-2 and TRBJ2-7 gives the full variable domain: EAGVAQSPRYKIIEKRQSVAFWCNPISGHATLYWYQQILGQGPKLLIQFQNNGVVDDSQLPKDRFSAERLKGVDSTLKIQPAKLEDSAVYLCASSWEQVYEQYFGPGTRLTVT.

This clone was found once. The chain has TRBV11-2 and TRBJ2-5; a weak D match, TRBD2 (6 bases). Germline-derived CDR1 and CDR2 are SGHAT and FQNNGV. V lost 3 bases to trimming and J lost 5 bases, with 10 bases between them. The CDR3 consists of 13 residues. The CDR3 sequence: CASSFGEEETQYF. DNA of the CDR3: TGTGCCAGCAGCTTCGGGGAGGAGGAGACCCAGTACTTC. Together with reference TRBV11-2 and TRBJ2-5, the CDR3 gives the full variable domain: EAGVAQSPRYKIIEKRQSVAFWCNPISGHATLYWYQQILGQGPKLLIQFQNNGVVDDSQLPKDRFSAERLKGVDSTLKIQPAKLEDSAVYLCASSFGEEETQYFGPGTRLLVL.

V gene TRBV7-8 combines with J gene TRBJ1-1, with D maybe TRBD1 (6 bases). CDR3 length: 13 residues. CDR1 is SGHVS and CDR2 is FQNEAQ in the germline V gene. Between the trimmed V and J ends, which lost 5 bases and 1 base, there was a span of 8 bases. CDR3 region: CASSIQGNTEAFF. Written as DNA, the CDR3 is TGTGCCAGCAGCATACAGGGGAACACTGAAGCTTTCTTT.

The gene calls are TRBV7-6 and TRBJ2-7; TRBD1 agrees at 9 bases. After removal of 4 bases from V and 2 bases from J, the junction contained 6 bases not matched to a gene. Germline V lookup: CDR1 SGHVS, CDR2 FNYEAQ. This CDR3 region has 15 residues. The CDR3 is CASSSGTGRTYEQYF. The CDR3 region has the DNA TGTGCCAGCAGCTCCGGGACAGGGCGTACCTACGAGCAGTACTTC.

The chain combines TRBV6-5 with TRBJ2-3, with a weak D call TRBD2 (5 bases). The CDR3 loop spans 13 amino acids. CDR1 and CDR2 from the germline V gene are MNHEY and SVGAGI. Trimming stripped 7 bases from V and 1 base from J, with 9 bases between. The DNA for the CDR3 is TGTGCCAGCACCCTGGAGGGCACAGATACGCAGTATTTT. Amino acid sequence: CASTLEGTDTQYF.

The chain couples TRBV7-9 to TRBJ2-7; 8 positions match TRBD1. The CDR3 spans 13 residues. From germline, CDR1 is SEHNR and CDR2 FQNEAQ (reference sequence). The trim removed 5 bases at V and 4 bases at J, leaving 4 bases unmatched. CDR3 residues: CASSPGQVYEQYF. The CDR3 DNA sequence: TGTGCCAGCAGCCCGGGACAGGTATACGAGCAGTACTTC.

The genes are TRBV7-8 and TRBJ1-5; TRBD1 aligns across 8 bases. CDR3 length equals 15 residues. Germline loops: CDR1 SGHVS, CDR2 FQNEAQ. V shed 6 bases and J 1 base; nucleotides not matched to a gene: 5. CDR3 bases: TGTGCCAGCAGTCTGCAGGGGGCCAGCAATCAGCCCCAGCATTTT. Translated: CASSLQGASNQPQHF.

V gene TRBV6-2 or TRBV6-3 combines with J gene TRBJ1-2; TRBD1 matches 8 bases. J lost 5 bases, V lost 2 bases, and 4 bases had no gene match. The germline gives CDR1 MNHEY, CDR2 SVGEGT. The CDR3 runs to 14 residues. The CDR3 reads CASSYRQGQYGYTF. CDR3 sequence (DNA): TGTGCCAGCAGTTACCGACAGGGGCAATATGGCTACACCTTC.

The J gene is TRBJ1-5, the V gene TRBV2; no definite D call. CDR1 SNHLY and CDR2 FYNNEI come from the germline V gene. V was shortened by 6 bases and J by 1 base, with 13 bases between the two germline ends. The CDR3 spans 15 residues. This chain's CDR3 is CASRGWRNSNQPQHF. The CDR3 nucleotides read TGTGCCAGCAGGGGGTGGAGGAACAGCAATCAGCCCCAGCATTTT.

The J gene is TRBJ1-6, the V gene TRBV27, with 7 bases fitting TRBD1. V gave up 2 bases and J gave up 9 bases; unmatched junction bases: 4. Germline-derived CDR1 and CDR2 are MNHEY and SMNVEV (reference sequence). CDR3 size: 14 residues. CDR3 in amino acids: CASSLVGGSSPLHF. In DNA form, the CDR3 reads TGTGCCAGCAGTTTAGTAGGGGGCAGTTCACCCCTCCACTTT.

The V call is TRBV7-2, the J call TRBJ2-7; TRBD2 aligns across 11 bases. Trimming removed 1 base from V and 3 bases from J; junction bases left unmatched: 2. Germline values: CDR1 SGHTA, CDR2 FQGNSA. There are 15 residues in the CDR3. The chain's CDR3 is CASSLVAGGDYEQYF. In DNA, the CDR3 is TGTGCCAGCAGCTTAGTAGCGGGAGGGGACTACGAGCAGTACTTC.

The gene calls are TRBV6-6 and TRBJ1-5; TRBD1 aligns across 8 bases. Germline CDR1 MNHNY, CDR2 SVGAGI (reference sequence). J lost 5 bases, V lost 2 bases, and 5 bases had no gene match. The CDR3 has 15 residues. In nucleotides, the CDR3 is TGTGCCAGCAGTTACGGTGGGACAGGAGATCAGCCCCAGCATTTT. It yields the protein CASSYGGTGDQPQHF.

CDR3 residues: CASRLGTETYEQYV. The CDR3 DNA reads TGTGCAAGTCGCTTAGGGACAGAGACCTACGAGCAGTACGTC. The V call is TRBV12-2, the J call TRBJ2-7; the DNA was not compared with TRBD1, the D call given in the table. TRBV12-2 is a pseudogene segment. CDR3 length: 14 residues.

The chain combines TRBV7-2 with TRBJ2-3, with 10 nucleotides matching TRBD2. This CDR3 comprises 16 residues. CDR1 and CDR2 from the germline V gene are SGHTA and FQGNSA. Germline trimming cut 2 bases from V and 2 bases from J; bases unmatched to any gene: 4. For the CDR3, the DNA is TGTGCCAGCAGCTTAACCAGCGGGGGGGTCACAGATACGCAGTATTTT. Translated: CASSLTSGGVTDTQYF.

This chain uses TRBV7-9 with TRBJ1-4; D possibly corresponds to TRBD1 (6 bases). CDR1 and CDR2 (germline): SEHNR, FQNEAQ (reference sequence). Trimming removed 1 base from V and 0 bases from J, with 15 bases in between. This CDR3 is built from 18 residues. CDR3 sequence (DNA): TGTGCCAGCAGCTTAGATGACAGGATCGGAGCAACTAATGAAAAACTGTTTTTT. Amino acid sequence: CASSLDDRIGATNEKLFF.

This clone occurred once. The V gene is TRBV25-1, the J gene TRBJ1-2, with 7 bases lining up with TRBD1. V gave up 4 bases and J gave up 4 bases; unmatched junction bases: 6. From germline, CDR1 is MGHDK and CDR2 SYGVNS. The CDR3 sequence is 14 residues long. In DNA, the CDR3 is TGTGCCAGCAGTGGAGGACAGGAACCCTATGGCTACACCTTC. As protein: CASSGGQEPYGYTF.

The chain carries TRBV5-3 and TRBJ2-7; no clear D. TRBV5-3 is flagged as an ORF with uncertain function. V lost 10 bases, J lost 5 bases, and 13 bases lay in between. This CDR3 is 11 amino acids long. The CDR3 DNA reads TGTGCCCCAAGGCGCAGGAACGAGCAGTACTTC. Amino acids: CAPRRRNEQYF.

This sequence joins TRBV9 and TRBJ1-3; tentatively, D is TRBD1 (6 bases). The CDR3 spans 16 residues. Between the trimmed V and J ends, which lost 4 bases and 0 bases, there was a span of 14 bases. Germline V lookup: CDR1 SGDLS, CDR2 YYNGEE. The CDR3 nucleotides are TGTGCCAGCAGCCCGACCTCAGGGGTCTCTGGAAACACCATATATTTT. Protein product: CASSPTSGVSGNTIYF.

V and J are TRBV28 and TRBJ2-2; D may be TRBD1 (6 bases). Germline CDR1 reads MDHEN; CDR2 reads SYDVKM. The CDR3 consists of 14 residues. The germline V and J ends were trimmed by 4 bases and 6 bases, with 12 bases remaining between them. The CDR3 region has the DNA TGTGCCAGCAGTTCTGGACAGTTCTCCGGGGAGCTGTTTTTT. Protein product: CASSSGQFSGELFF. Using reference TRBV28 and TRBJ2-2 for the parts outside the CDR3, the full variable domain is DVKVTQSSRYLVKRTGEKVFLECVQDMDHENMFWYRQDPGLGLRLIYFSYDVKMKEKGDIPEGYSVSREKKERFSLILESASTNQTSMYLCASSSGQFSGELFFGEGSRLTVL.

The chain is built from TRBV6-5 and TRBJ2-5, with 8 bases that match TRBD2. V shed 6 bases, J shed 5 bases, and the junction held 11 bases outside the gene matches. This CDR3 has 15 amino acids. CDR1 MNHEY and CDR2 SVGAGI come from the germline V gene. CDR3 sequence reads: CASSAPGRAWETQYF. Here the CDR3 DNA reads TGTGCCAGCAGCGCCCCCGGGAGGGCCTGGGAGACCCAGTACTTC.

This clone appeared a single time. The V gene is TRBV28, the J gene TRBJ2-7; 7 bases line up with TRBD1. V gave up 10 bases and J gave up 0 bases; unmatched junction bases: 12. This CDR3 has 15 amino acids. Germline V CDR1 and CDR2: MDHEN, SYDVKM. CDR3 sequence: CATRGSGQVSYEQYV. In DNA form, the CDR3 reads TGTGCCACCAGAGGCTCTGGACAGGTCTCCTACGAGCAGTACGTC.

The rearrangement links TRBV29-1 to TRBJ2-7, with 10 bases that match TRBD1. The germline V gene has CDR1 SQVTM and CDR2 ANQGSEA. Trimming cost V 7 bases and J 6 bases; bases outside gene matches: 9. The CDR3 sequence is 13 residues long. The CDR3 region has the DNA TGCAGCGGGGAGACAGGGGGCAGCGGCGAGCAGTACTTC. Protein sequence: CSGETGGSGEQYF.

The chain joins TRBV27 to TRBJ1-5, with D perhaps matching TRBD1 (5 bases). V shed 3 bases and J shed 3 bases, with 9 bases lying between them. Germline V gene sequence: CDR1 MNHEY, CDR2 SMNVEV (reference sequence). The length of the CDR3 is 14 residues. The CDR3, as DNA: TGTGCCAGCAGTTTTAGGGGACTCAATCAGCCCCAGCATTTT. Translating gives CASSFRGLNQPQHF.

This chain links TRBV14 with TRBJ1-1; D not resolved. Trimming left V 3 bases short and J 6 bases short, with 17 bases between. CDR1 and CDR2 from the germline V gene are SGHDN and FVKESK. The CDR3 runs 15 residues. The CDR3 coding sequence is TGTGCCAGCAGCCAGGGCTGGGGAGGGAAACCTGAAGCTTTCTTT. This translates into CASSQGWGGKPEAFF. The full variable domain, rest sourced from reference TRBV14 and TRBJ1-1, is EAGVTQFPSHSVIEKGQTVTLRCDPISGHDNLYWYRRVMGKEIKFLLHFVKESKQDESGMPNNRFLAERTGGTYSTLKVQPAELEDSGVYFCASSQGWGGKPEAFFGQGTRLTVV.

J is TRBJ1-6 and V is TRBV19; no reliable D call. Germline CDR1 is LNHDA and CDR2 is SQIVND (reference sequence). V was pared by 9 bases and J by 4 bases, with 16 bases between. The CDR3 extends over 15 amino acids. CDR3 nucleotide sequence: TGTGCCAGGGGCCCCCCTGCAAAATATAATTCACCCCTCCACTTT. Amino acid sequence: CARGPPAKYNSPLHF.

The chain employs TRBV6-5 and TRBJ2-2, with D perhaps matching TRBD2 (6 bases). In germline, CDR1 is MNHEY, CDR2 SVGAGI. V gave up 6 bases and J gave up 1 base, with 9 bases separating them. The CDR3 is 14 residues long. The CDR3 is CASREGVNTGELFF. CDR3 in DNA: TGTGCCAGCAGGGAGGGAGTGAACACCGGGGAGCTGTTTTTT.

This sequence joins TRBV28 and TRBJ2-1, with 9 bases aligning to TRBD2. Looked up from germline, CDR1 is MDHEN and CDR2 is SYDVKM. The CDR3 loop spans 17 amino acids. The V and J ends lost 5 bases and 5 bases, in that order; junction bases with no gene match: 13. This chain's CDR3 is CASSPVPGTSKHNEQFF. CDR3 DNA: TGTGCCAGCAGTCCAGTCCCGGGGACTAGCAAACACAATGAGCAGTTCTTC.

The V and J genes are TRBV24-1 and TRBJ2-1, with a tentative D call TRBD1 (6 bases). V was pared by 4 bases and J by 8 bases, with 17 bases between. Germline CDR1 and CDR2: KGHDR and SFDVKD. This CDR3 contains 15 residues. CDR3 sequence reads: CATSDAYRDIHEQFF. DNA for the CDR3: TGTGCCACCAGTGACGCCTACAGGGACATCCATGAGCAGTTCTTC.